Listed below are T cell receptor beta chains from one sample, sequenced in a study of T-cell memory formation after mild COVID-19. TCRdb independently ran MiXCR on the 5' RACE reads; one entry per CDR3 protein. Found here are just over 350,000 distinct CDR3 sequences, around 15% of them singletons; the top ten hold 22%. Sequences were obtained from PBMCs or a T cell subset sorted from them (not recorded which). These receptors were collected from a man between 18 and 35 years old who had mild COVID-19 (a few samples of this study predate the infection). Cell type and time point are not known. The conserved cysteine and the conserved F or W are not part of the CDR3 here. Each record gives: J gene, V gene, D gene, CDR3 protein. A D gene is named only where the DNA matches it firmly.

TRBJ1-4 | TRBV4-1 | TRBD1 | ASSQSGTGNEKLF
TRBJ2-3 | TRBV20-1 | TRBD2 | SARGPGLASTDTQY
TRBJ2-2 | TRBV2 | NA | ASSEGYRSPGELF
TRBJ1-1 | TRBV5-1 | NA | ASSFSQDTEAF
TRBJ2-7 | TRBV6-1 | NA | ASRDRSSEQY
TRBJ2-3 | TRBV7-2 | NA | ASSFSGSRTDTQY
TRBJ1-2 | TRBV19 | NA | ASSMRRDGNYGYT
TRBJ1-2 | TRBV9 | NA | ASSATVRQGTYGYT
TRBJ1-5 | TRBV4-2 | NA | ASSHGVANQPQH
TRBJ2-5 | TRBV20-1 | TRBD2 | SARSGLDRETQY
TRBJ2-7 | TRBV6-5 | TRBD1 | ASSSLGQAIYEQY
TRBJ2-3 | TRBV4-2 | TRBD2 | ASSQAEGLAGGNTQY
TRBJ2-7 | TRBV5-1 | TRBD1 | ASSPTGGTYEQY
TRBJ2-2 | TRBV6-2/TRBV6-3 | NA | ASSYSGAVGELF
TRBJ1-5 | TRBV4-1 | NA | ASSLVLGNQPQH
TRBJ1-5 | TRBV7-8 | NA | ASSLSPFRDQPQH
TRBJ2-1 | TRBV7-9 | NA | ASSTGPSNEQF
TRBJ1-5 | TRBV7-2 | NA | ASSLDRFNQPQH
TRBJ1-2 | TRBV12-3/TRBV12-4 | NA | ASRVSPDHGYT
TRBJ1-3 | TRBV7-2 | NA | ASSFRQGGGNTIY
TRBJ1-1 | TRBV5-6 | NA | ASSYQGRHTEAF
TRBJ2-3 | TRBV4-1 | NA | ASSQGLSTDTQY
TRBJ1-4 | TRBV5-1 | NA | ASSLDGGGEKLF
TRBJ2-2 | TRBV12-3/TRBV12-4 | TRBD1 | ASSQGTGVTGELF
TRBJ2-5 | TRBV12-3/TRBV12-4 | NA | ASSLPESQETQY
TRBJ1-1 | TRBV7-9 | NA | ASSSNRDPTPNTEAF
TRBJ2-2 | TRBV27 | NA | ASSHGGFGELF
TRBJ1-1 | TRBV4-1 | TRBD1 | ASSQPAGGPYTEAF
TRBJ2-1 | TRBV3-1 | TRBD1 | ASSFDRVEQF
TRBJ2-1 | TRBV20-1 | TRBD2 | SARGQRGAYNEQF
TRBJ1-1 | TRBV6-2/TRBV6-3 | NA | ASRGSGETEAF
TRBJ2-3 | TRBV6-1 | NA | ASSGSTDTQY
TRBJ1-2 | TRBV5-1 | NA | ASRDQGNRRKGDT
TRBJ1-1 | TRBV5-6 | NA | ASSLYGTPNTEAF
TRBJ2-2 | TRBV7-7 | TRBD1 | ASSSRDRGTGELF
TRBJ2-7 | TRBV12-3/TRBV12-4 | TRBD2 | ASSISGGALEQY
TRBJ2-7 | TRBV7-2 | NA | ASSLTPLSEQY
TRBJ1-2 | TRBV9 | TRBD1 | ASSRDRGSYT
TRBJ1-5 | TRBV6-5 | NA | ARSQERSNQPQH
TRBJ1-2 | TRBV6-5 | NA | ASSYTGNIENYGYT
TRBJ2-5 | TRBV21-1 | NA | ASSKTKAGGETQY
TRBJ2-7 | TRBV3-1 | TRBD1 | ASSQQGTGAYEQY
TRBJ2-1 | TRBV7-2 | TRBD2 | ASSALGGIYNEQF
TRBJ1-5 | TRBV15 | TRBD1 | ATSRSRGTDQPQH
TRBJ2-7 | TRBV4-2 | TRBD2 | ASSQDLRGAPYEQY
TRBJ2-7 | TRBV6-5 | NA | ASSYSGWSDEQY